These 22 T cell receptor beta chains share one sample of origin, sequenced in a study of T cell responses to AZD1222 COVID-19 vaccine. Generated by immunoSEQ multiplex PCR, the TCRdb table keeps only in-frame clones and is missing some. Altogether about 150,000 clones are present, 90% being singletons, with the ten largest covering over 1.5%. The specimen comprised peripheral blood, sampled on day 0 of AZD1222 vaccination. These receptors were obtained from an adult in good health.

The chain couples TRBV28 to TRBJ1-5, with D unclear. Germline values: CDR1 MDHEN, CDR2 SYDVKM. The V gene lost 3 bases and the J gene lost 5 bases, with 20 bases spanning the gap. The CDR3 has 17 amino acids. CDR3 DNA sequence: TGTGCCAGCAGTTTTAATTTCGGCATCTCGTCGCATCAGCCCCAGCATTTT. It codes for CASSFNFGISSHQPQHF.

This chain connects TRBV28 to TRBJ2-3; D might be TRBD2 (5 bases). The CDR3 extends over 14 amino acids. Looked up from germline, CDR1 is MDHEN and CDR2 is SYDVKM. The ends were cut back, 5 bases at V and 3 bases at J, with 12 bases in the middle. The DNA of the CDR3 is TGTGCCAGCAGTCCCCCGGGAACAACAGATACGCAGTATTTT. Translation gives CASSPPGTTDTQYF.

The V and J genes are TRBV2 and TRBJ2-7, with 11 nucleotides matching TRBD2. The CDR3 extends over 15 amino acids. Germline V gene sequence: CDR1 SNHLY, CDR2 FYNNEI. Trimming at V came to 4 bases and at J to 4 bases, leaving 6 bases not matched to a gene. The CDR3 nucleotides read TGTGCCAGCAGTGCTATCACTAGCGGGAGTTACGAGCAGTACTTC. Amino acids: CASSAITSGSYEQYF.

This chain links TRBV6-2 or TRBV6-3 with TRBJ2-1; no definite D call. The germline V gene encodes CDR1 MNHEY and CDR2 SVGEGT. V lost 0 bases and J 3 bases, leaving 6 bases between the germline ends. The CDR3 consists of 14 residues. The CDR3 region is CASSYSYSYNEQFF. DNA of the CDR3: TGTGCCAGCAGTTACTCCTACAGCTACAATGAGCAGTTCTTC.

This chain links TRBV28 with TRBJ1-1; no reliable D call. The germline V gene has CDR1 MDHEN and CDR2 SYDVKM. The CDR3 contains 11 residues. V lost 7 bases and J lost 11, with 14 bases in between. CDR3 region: CASTGEFGAFF. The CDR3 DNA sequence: TGTGCCAGCACCGGGGAATTTGGGGCTTTCTTT.

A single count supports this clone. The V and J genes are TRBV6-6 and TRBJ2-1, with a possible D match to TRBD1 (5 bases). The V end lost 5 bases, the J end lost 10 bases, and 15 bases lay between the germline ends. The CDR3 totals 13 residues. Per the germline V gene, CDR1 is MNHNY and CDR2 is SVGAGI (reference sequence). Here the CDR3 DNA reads TGTGCCAGCAGTGCCTGGGGCGGTCGAGAGCAGTTCTTC. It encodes CASSAWGGREQFF.

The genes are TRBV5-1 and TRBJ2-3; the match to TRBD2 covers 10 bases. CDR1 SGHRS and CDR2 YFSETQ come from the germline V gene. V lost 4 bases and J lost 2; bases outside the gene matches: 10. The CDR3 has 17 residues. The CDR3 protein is CASSPSGSEGFTDTQYF. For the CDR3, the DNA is TGCGCCAGCAGCCCTAGCGGGAGTGAGGGTTTCACAGATACGCAGTATTTT.

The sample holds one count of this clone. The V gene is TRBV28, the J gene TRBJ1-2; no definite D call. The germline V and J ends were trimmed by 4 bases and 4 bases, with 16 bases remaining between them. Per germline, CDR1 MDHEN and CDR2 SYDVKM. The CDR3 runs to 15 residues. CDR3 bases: TGTGCCAGCAGTTCCACTGACCGATCCTCCTATGGCTACACCTTC. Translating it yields CASSSTDRSSYGYTF.

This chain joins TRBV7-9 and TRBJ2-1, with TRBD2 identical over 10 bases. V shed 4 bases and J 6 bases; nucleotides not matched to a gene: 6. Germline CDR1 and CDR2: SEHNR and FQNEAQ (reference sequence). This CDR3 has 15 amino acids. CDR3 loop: CASSSWTSGFNEQFF. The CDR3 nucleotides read TGTGCCAGCAGCTCTTGGACTAGCGGTTTCAATGAGCAGTTCTTC. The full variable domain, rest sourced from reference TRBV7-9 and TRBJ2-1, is DTGVSQNPRHKITKRGQNVTFRCDPISEHNRLYWYRQTLGQGPEFLTYFQNEAQLEKSRLLSDRFSAERPKGSFSTLEIQRTEQGDSAMYLCASSSWTSGFNEQFFGPGTRLTVL.

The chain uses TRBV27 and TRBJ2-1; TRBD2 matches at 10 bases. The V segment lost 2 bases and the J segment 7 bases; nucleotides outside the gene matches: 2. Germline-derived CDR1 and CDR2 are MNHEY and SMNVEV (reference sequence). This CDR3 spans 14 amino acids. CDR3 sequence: CASSLLAGENEQFF. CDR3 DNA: TGTGCCAGCAGTTTACTAGCGGGAGAAAATGAGCAGTTCTTC.

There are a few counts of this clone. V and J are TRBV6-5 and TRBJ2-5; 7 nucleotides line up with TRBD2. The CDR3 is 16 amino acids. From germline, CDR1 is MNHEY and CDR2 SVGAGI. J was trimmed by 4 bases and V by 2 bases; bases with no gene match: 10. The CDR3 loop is CASSYRRQRGGETQYF. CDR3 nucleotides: TGTGCCAGCAGTTACCGTCGACAGCGCGGGGGAGAGACCCAGTACTTC.

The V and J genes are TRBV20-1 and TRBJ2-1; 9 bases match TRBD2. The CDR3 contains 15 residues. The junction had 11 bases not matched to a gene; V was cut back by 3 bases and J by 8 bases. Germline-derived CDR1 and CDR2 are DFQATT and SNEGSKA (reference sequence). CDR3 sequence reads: CSASEAGGPPDEQFF. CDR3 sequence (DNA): TGCAGTGCTAGTGAGGCGGGAGGGCCCCCAGATGAGCAGTTCTTC.

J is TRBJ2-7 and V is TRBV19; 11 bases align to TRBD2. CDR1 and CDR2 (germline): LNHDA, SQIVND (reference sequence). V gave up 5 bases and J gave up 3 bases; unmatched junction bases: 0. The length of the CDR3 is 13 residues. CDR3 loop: CASSLAGGYEQYF. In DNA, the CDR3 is TGTGCCAGTAGTCTAGCGGGAGGCTACGAGCAGTACTTC.

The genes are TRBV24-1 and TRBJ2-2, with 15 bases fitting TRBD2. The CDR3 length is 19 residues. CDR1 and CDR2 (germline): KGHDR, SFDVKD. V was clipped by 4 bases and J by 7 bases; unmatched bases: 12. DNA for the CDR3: TGTGCCACCAGTGACCCCGACGGACTAGCGGGAGGGCCGAACGGGGAGCTGTTTTTT. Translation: CATSDPDGLAGGPNGELFF.

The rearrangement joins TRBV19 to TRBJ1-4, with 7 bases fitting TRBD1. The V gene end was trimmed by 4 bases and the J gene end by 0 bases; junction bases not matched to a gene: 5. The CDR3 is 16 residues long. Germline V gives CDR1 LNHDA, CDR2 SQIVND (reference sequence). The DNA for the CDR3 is TGTGCCAGTAGTAGACAGGGAAAGGCAACTAATGAAAAACTGTTTTTT. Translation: CASSRQGKATNEKLFF.

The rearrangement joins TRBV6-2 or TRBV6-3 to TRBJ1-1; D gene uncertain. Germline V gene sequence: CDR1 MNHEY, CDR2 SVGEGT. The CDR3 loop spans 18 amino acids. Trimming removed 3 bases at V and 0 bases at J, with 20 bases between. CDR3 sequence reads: CASSYPPQNRPMNTEAFF. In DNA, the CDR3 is TGTGCCAGCAGTTATCCTCCCCAAAACAGACCTATGAACACTGAAGCTTTCTTT.

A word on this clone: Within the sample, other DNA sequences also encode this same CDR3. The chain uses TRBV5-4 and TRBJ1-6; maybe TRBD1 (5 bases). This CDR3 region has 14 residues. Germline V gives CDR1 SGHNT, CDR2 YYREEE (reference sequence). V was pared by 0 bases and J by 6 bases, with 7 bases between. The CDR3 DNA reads TGTGCCAGCAGCTTGGGACAGACTAATTCACCCCTCCACTTT. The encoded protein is CASSLGQTNSPLHF. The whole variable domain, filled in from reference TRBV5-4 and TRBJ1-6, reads ETGVTQSPTHLIKTRGQQVTLRCSSQSGHNTVSWYQQALGQGPQFIFQYYREEENGRGNFPPRFSGLQFPNYSSELNVNALELDDSALYLCASSLGQTNSPLHFGNGTRLTVT.

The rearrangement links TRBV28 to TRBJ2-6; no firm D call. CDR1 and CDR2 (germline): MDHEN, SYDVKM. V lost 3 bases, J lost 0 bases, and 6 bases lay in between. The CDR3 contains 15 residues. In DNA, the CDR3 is TGTGCCAGCAGTTTTATAAACTCTGGGGCCAACGTCCTGACTTTC. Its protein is CASSFINSGANVLTF.

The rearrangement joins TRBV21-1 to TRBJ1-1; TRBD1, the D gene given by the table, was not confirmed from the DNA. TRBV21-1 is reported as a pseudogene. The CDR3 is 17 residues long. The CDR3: CASSSWDRGKANTEAFF. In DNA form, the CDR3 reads TGTGCCAGCAGCAGTTGGGACAGGGGGAAAGCAAACACTGAAGCTTTCTTT.

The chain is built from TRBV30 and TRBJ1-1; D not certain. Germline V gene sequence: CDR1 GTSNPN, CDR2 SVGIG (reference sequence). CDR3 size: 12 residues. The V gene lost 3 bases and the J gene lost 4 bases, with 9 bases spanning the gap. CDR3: CAWRQDVTEAFF. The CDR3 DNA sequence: TGTGCCTGGAGGCAGGATGTCACTGAAGCTTTCTTT.

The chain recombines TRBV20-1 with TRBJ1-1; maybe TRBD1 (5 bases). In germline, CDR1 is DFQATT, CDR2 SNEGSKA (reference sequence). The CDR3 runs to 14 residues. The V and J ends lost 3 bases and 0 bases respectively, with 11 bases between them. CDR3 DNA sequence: TGCAGTGCTAGTTCGGCCAGGGTGAACACTGAAGCTTTCTTT. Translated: CSASSARVNTEAFF.

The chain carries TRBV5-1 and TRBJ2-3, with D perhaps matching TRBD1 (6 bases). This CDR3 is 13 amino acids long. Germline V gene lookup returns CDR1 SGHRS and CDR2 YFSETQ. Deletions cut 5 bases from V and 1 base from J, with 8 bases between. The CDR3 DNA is TGCGCCAGCAGACCAGGGGGCACAGATACGCAGTATTTT. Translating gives CASRPGGTDTQYF.